The clone carrying this T cell receptor beta chain was picked up a small number of times. What it binds is not known. RNA transcripts were the template for amplifying TCR beta CDR3 regions. Initially, a first-round RT-PCR of the TCR CDR3 employed the HTBI primer set. TCRdb called the multiplex PCR reads again in MiXCR, with one record for every CDR3 protein. This sample carries hundreds of thousands of distinct CDR3 sequences, approximately 20% of them seen once, and the ten largest clones take about 48%. The record originates from a study of T cells in Graves' hyperthyroidism and ophthalmopathy. V lost 4 bases and J lost 5, with 14 bases in between. The CDR3 has 14 residues. Germline CDR1 reads MNHEY; CDR2 reads SMNVEV (reference sequence). Points from the study as a whole: Ophthalmopathy was identified by the model a median about 6 months ahead of onset. Most thyroid clonotypes expanded above 0.001 were also detected in blood.

The chain is built from TRBV27 and TRBJ2-5; D ambiguous. This clonotype was obtained from a man in his forties or fifties with Graves' hyperthyroidism. The sample comprised blood. The CDR3 sequence is CASSSTGSGETQYF. The CDR3 DNA follows: TGTGCCAGCAGTTCTACCGGGTCTGGGGAGACCCAGTACTTC.